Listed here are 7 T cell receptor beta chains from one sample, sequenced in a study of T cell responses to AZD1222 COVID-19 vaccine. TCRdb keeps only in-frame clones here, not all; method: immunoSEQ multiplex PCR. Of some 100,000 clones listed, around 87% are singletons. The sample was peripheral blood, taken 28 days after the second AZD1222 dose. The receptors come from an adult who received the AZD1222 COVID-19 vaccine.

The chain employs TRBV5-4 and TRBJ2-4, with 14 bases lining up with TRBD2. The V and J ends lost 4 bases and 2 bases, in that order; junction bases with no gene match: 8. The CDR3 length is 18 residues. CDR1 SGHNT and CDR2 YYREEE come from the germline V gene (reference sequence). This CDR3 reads CASSSPGLAGDPKNIQYF. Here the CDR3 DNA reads TGTGCCAGCAGCAGCCCGGGACTAGCGGGAGACCCCAAAAACATTCAGTACTTC.

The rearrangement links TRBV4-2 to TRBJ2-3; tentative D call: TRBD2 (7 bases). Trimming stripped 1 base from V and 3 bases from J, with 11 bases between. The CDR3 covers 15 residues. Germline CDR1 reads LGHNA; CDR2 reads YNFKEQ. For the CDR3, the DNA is TGTGCCAGCAGCCAAGTGGGAGGGGGGACAGATACGCAGTATTTT. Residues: CASSQVGGGTDTQYF.

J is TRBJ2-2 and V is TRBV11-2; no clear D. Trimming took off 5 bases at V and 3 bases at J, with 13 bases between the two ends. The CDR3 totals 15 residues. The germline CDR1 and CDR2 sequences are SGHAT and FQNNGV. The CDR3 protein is CASSPDPTYTGELFF. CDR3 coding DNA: TGTGCCAGCAGCCCCGACCCCACCTACACCGGGGAGCTGTTTTTT.

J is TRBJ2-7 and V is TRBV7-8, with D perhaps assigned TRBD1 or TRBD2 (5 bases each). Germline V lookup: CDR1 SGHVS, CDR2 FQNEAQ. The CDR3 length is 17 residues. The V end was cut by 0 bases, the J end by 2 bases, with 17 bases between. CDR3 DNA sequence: TGTGCCAGCAGCTTAGCTGGGTCGGGACCAAAAACCTACGAGCAGTACTTC. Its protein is CASSLAGSGPKTYEQYF.

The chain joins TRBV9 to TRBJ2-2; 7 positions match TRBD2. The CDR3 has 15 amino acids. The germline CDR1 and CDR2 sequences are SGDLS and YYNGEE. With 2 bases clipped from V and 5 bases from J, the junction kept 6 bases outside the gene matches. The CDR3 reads CASSVAGAGTGELFF. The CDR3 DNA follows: TGTGCCAGCAGCGTGGCGGGAGCGGGTACCGGGGAGCTGTTTTTT.

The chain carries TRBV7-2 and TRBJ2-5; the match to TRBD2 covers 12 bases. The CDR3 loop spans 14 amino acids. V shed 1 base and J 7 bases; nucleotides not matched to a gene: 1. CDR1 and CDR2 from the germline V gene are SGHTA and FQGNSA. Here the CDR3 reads CASSLGLAGATQYF. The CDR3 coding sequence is TGTGCCAGCAGCTTAGGACTAGCGGGGGCGACCCAGTACTTC.

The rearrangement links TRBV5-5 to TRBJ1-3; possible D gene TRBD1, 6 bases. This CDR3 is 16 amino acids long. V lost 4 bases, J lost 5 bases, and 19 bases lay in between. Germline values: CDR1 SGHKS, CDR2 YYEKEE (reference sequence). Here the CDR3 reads CASSRDTGSRRNTIYF. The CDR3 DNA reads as TGTGCCAGCAGCCGGGACACGGGTTCAAGAAGAAACACCATATATTTT.